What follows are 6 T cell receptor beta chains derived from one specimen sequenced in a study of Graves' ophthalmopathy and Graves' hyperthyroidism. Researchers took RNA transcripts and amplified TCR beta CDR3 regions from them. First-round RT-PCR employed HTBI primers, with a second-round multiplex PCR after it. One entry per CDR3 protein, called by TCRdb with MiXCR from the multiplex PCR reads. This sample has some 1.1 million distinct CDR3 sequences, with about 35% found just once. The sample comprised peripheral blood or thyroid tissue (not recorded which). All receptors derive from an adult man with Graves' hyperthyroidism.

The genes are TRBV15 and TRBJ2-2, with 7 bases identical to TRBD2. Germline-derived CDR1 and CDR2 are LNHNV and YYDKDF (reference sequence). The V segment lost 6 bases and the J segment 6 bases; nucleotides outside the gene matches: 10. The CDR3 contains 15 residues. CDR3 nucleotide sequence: TGTGCCACCAGGTGGGCGGGAGCCGAAGCCGGGGAGCTGTTTTTT. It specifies CATRWAGAEAGELFF.

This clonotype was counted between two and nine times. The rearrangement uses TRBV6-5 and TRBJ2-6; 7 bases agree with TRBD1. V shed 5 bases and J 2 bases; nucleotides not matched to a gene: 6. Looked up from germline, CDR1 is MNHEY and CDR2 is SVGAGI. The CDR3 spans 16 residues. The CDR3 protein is CASSRRDRPGANVLTF. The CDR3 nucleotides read TGTGCCAGCAGTAGACGGGACAGACCTGGGGCCAACGTCCTGACTTTC.

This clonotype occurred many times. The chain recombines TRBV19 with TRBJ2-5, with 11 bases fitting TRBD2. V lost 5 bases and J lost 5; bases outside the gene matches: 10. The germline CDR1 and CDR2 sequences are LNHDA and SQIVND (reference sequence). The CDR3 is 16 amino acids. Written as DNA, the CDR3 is TGTGCCAGTAGTGCCGGGACTAGCGGTACGTGGGAGACCCAGTACTTC. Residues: CASSAGTSGTWETQYF.

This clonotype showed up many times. The CDR3 sequence: CASRYGQGAEQYF. For the CDR3, the DNA is TGTGCCAGCAGATATGGACAGGGTGCCGAGCAGTACTTC. This chain links TRBV11-2 with TRBJ2-7; 8 bases are a match to TRBD1. Trimming cost V 6 bases and J 6 bases; bases outside gene matches: 7. The CDR3 runs to 13 residues. The V gene's germline CDR1 is SGHAT and CDR2 FQNNGV.

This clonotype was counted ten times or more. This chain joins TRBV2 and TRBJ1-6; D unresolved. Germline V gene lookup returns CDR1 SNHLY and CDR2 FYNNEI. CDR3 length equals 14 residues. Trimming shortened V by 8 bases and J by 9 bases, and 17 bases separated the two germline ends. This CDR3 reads CASGGLPFISPLHF. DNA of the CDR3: TGTGCCAGCGGAGGGCTACCCTTCATTTCACCCCTCCACTTT.

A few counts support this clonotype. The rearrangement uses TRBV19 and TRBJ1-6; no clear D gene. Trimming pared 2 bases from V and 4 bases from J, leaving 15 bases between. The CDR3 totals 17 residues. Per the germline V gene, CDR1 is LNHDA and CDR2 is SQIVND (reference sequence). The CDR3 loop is CASSIRSVQRYNSPLHF. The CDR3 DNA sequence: TGTGCCAGTAGTATAAGGTCTGTTCAGCGGTATAATTCACCCCTCCACTTT.